The 2 T cell receptor beta chains below were found in one sample sequenced in a study of post-analysis software for immune sequencing data. Broader study findings: When patients were compared with controls, about five TRBV segments were more frequent, TRBV5-6, TRBV5-1 and TRBV20-1 among them.

Unique molecular identifiers were present in the TCR beta cDNA libraries. TCRdb re-called the PCR reads through MiXCR, storing one row per CDR3 protein. The sample has hundreds of thousands of distinct CDR3 sequences; 59% are singletons. These receptors are not linked to any known antigen. Material for sequencing was blood. The receptor source for this set is a girl aged 2-10 years with multiple sclerosis.

Here the CDR3 DNA reads TGTGCCAGCAGTTACGACAGGGGGATTCGGTTCTTC. Its protein product is CASSYDRGIRFF. This chain links TRBV6-5 with TRBJ2-1; 9 bases fit TRBD1. V gave up 2 bases and J gave up 15 bases; unmatched junction bases: 5. Per the germline V gene, CDR1 is MNHEY and CDR2 is SVGAGI. This CDR3 spans 12 amino acids.

In DNA, the CDR3 is TGTGCCAGCAGTAAAACCCGGGGGGGCCGGGTCGGTACGCAAGAGACCCAGTACTTC. Its translation is CASSKTRGGRVGTQETQYF. The V and J genes are TRBV6-1 and TRBJ2-5; TRBD2 matches 8 bases. The CDR3 covers 19 residues. The trim removed 5 bases at V and 2 bases at J, leaving 19 bases unmatched. CDR1 and CDR2 from the germline V gene are MNHNS and SASEGT.